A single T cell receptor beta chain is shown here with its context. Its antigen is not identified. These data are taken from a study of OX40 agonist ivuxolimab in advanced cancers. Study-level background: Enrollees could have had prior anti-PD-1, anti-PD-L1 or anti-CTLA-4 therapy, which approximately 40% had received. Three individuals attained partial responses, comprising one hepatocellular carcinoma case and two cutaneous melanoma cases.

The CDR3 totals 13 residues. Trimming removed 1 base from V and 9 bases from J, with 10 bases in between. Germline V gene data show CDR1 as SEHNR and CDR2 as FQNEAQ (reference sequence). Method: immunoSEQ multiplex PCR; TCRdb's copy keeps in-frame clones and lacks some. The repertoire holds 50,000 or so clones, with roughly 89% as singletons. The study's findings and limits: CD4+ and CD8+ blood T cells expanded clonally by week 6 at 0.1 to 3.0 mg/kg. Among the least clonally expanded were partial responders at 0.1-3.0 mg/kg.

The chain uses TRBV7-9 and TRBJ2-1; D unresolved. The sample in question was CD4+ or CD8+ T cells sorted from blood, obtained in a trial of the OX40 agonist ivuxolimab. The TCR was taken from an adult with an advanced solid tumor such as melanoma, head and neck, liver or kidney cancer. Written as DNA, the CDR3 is TGTGCCAGCAGCTTAGTAGCCTGGGGTGAGCAGTTCTTC. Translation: CASSLVAWGEQFF. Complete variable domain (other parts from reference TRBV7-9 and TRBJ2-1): DTGVSQNPRHKITKRGQNVTFRCDPISEHNRLYWYRQTLGQGPEFLTYFQNEAQLEKSRLLSDRFSAERPKGSFSTLEIQRTEQGDSAMYLCASSLVAWGEQFFGPGTRLTVL.